The 32 T cell receptor beta chains below come from one sample, sequenced in a study of Ad26.COV2.S vaccination and SARS-CoV-2 variants. The sample's treatment: 15 to 20 received Ad26.COV2.S at low or high dose, single or two shots; five or six received placebo; per-sample allocation not given. At day 63 after the first vaccine or placebo injection, samples were drawn. Using immunoSEQ multiplex PCR, the repertoire was profiled, and TCRdb retains in-frame clones only, with some absent. The sample lists about 350,000 clones, less than 90% occurring once. Sequencing used peripheral blood, obtained in a trial of Ad26.COV2.S vaccine versus placebo. The receptors derive from a person between 18 and 65 years old who received the Ad26.COV2.S COVID-19 vaccine or a placebo.

The chain carries TRBV2 and TRBJ1-2; 10 nucleotides agree with TRBD1. After removal of 4 bases from V and 11 bases from J, the junction contained 10 bases not matched to a gene. The germline V gene has CDR1 SNHLY and CDR2 FYNNEI. The CDR3 extends over 14 amino acids. The CDR3 sequence is CASSATGQGLPYTF. CDR3 DNA sequence: TGTGCCAGCAGTGCAACGGGACAGGGGCTCCCTTACACCTTC.

This clone was found once. Other nucleotide sequences in the sample specify the same CDR3. The J gene is TRBJ1-2, the V gene TRBV12-3 or TRBV12-4; D is unclear. V shed 3 bases and J shed 5 bases, with 10 bases lying between them. This CDR3 has 13 amino acids. The CDR3 loop is CASSLGGPYGYTF. DNA for the CDR3: TGTGCCAGCAGTTTGGGTGGGCCTTATGGCTACACCTTC.

The chain has TRBV28 and TRBJ1-1; possibly TRBD1 for D (5 bases). With 7 bases removed from V and 4 bases from J, the gap between germline ends came to 19 bases. Per germline, CDR1 MDHEN and CDR2 SYDVKM. The CDR3 is 15 amino acids. CDR3 sequence: CASTRQGRFPTEAFF. In DNA form, the CDR3 reads TGTGCCAGCACCAGGCAGGGCAGGTTCCCCACTGAAGCTTTCTTT. The variable domain in full, completed from reference TRBV28 and TRBJ1-1, reads DVKVTQSSRYLVKRTGEKVFLECVQDMDHENMFWYRQDPGLGLRLIYFSYDVKMKEKGDIPEGYSVSREKKERFSLILESASTNQTSMYLCASTRQGRFPTEAFFGQGTRLTVV.

The chain uses TRBV6-1 and TRBJ2-7; D is uncertain. V shed 2 bases and J shed 4 bases, with 0 bases lying between them. CDR3 length: 10 residues. Germline values: CDR1 MNHNS, CDR2 SASEGT. The chain's CDR3 is CASSEYEQYF. The DNA for the CDR3 is TGTGCCAGCAGTGAATACGAGCAGTACTTC.

The chain couples TRBV3-1 (or the pseudogene TRBV3-2) to TRBJ2-5; the match to TRBD2 covers 13 bases. The CDR3 has 16 residues. The trim removed 4 bases at V and 5 bases at J, leaving 7 bases unmatched. In germline, CDR1 is LGHDT, CDR2 YNNKEL (reference sequence). The CDR3 DNA reads TGTGCCAGCAGCCTGAGAGGACTAGCGGGAGCTGAGACCCAGTACTTC. Translation gives CASSLRGLAGAETQYF.

The chain links TRBV7-8 to TRBJ2-7; 7 bases map to TRBD1. In germline, CDR1 is SGHVS, CDR2 FQNEAQ. V was pared by 0 bases and J by 2 bases, with 4 bases of the junction left unmatched. The CDR3 consists of 15 residues. The CDR3 region has the DNA TGTGCCAGCAGCTTAGCCAGGGACAGTACCTACGAGCAGTACTTC. Protein: CASSLARDSTYEQYF.

The chain has TRBV12-3 or TRBV12-4 and TRBJ1-3; 10 bases match TRBD1. The junction had 9 bases not matched to a gene; V was cut back by 4 bases and J by 15 bases. The CDR3 has 13 amino acids. In nucleotides, the CDR3 is TGTGCCAGCAGTTCGCTCGCCCGGGACAGGGGATATTTT. Translating it yields CASSSLARDRGYF.

For the CDR3, the DNA is TGTGCCAGCTCACCACAAACCTACGAGCAGTACTTC. Translating it yields CASSPQTYEQYF. This chain connects TRBV18 to TRBJ2-7; D is uncertain. Trimming removed 1 base from V and 2 bases from J, with 3 bases in between. The CDR3 length is 12 residues. Per the germline V gene, CDR1 is KGHSH and CDR2 is LQKENI. The full variable domain, rest sourced from reference TRBV18 and TRBJ2-7, is NAGVMQNPRHLVRRRGQEARLRCSPMKGHSHVYWYRQLPEEGLKFMVYLQKENIIDESGMPKERFSAEFPKEGPSILRIQQVVRGDSAAYFCASSPQTYEQYFGPGTRLTVT.

The rearrangement links TRBV5-1 to TRBJ2-3; D is perhaps TRBD1 or TRBD2 (5 bases each). The germline V gene has CDR1 SGHRS and CDR2 YFSETQ. The CDR3 is 15 residues long. V gave up 2 bases and J gave up 3 bases, with 13 bases separating them. Here the CDR3 DNA reads TGCGCCAGCAGCTTAGCGCAGGGAGCAACAGATACGCAGTATTTT. Residues: CASSLAQGATDTQYF.

The sample holds one count of this clone. This chain links TRBV7-9 with TRBJ1-6; D is possibly TRBD1 (6 bases). Trimming removed 5 bases at V and 7 bases at J, with 24 bases between. Per the germline V gene, CDR1 is SEHNR and CDR2 is FQNEAQ (reference sequence). This CDR3 is built from 18 residues. The CDR3 region is CASSPVTSSGASNSPLHF. The CDR3 DNA follows: TGTGCCAGCAGCCCCGTGACCTCCTCGGGGGCAAGCAATTCACCCCTCCACTTT.

The chain is built from TRBV29-1 and TRBJ1-4; 7 bases align to TRBD1. CDR1 SQVTM and CDR2 ANQGSEA come from the germline V gene. V trimming: 7 bases; J trimming: 7 bases; junction bases outside the gene matches: 9. The CDR3 extends over 13 amino acids. The CDR3, as DNA: TGCAGCGCCCAGGGGGTCGAGCGTGAAAAACTGTTTTTT. Translating it yields CSAQGVEREKLFF.

J is TRBJ2-1 and V is TRBV2; D ambiguous. CDR1 and CDR2 (germline): SNHLY, FYNNEI. The CDR3 contains 13 residues. V lost 6 bases and J 5 bases, leaving 11 bases between the germline ends. CDR3 region: CASRGTENNEQFF. CDR3 DNA sequence: TGTGCCAGCAGGGGAACAGAGAACAATGAGCAGTTCTTC.

This rearrangement joins TRBV18 to TRBJ1-2; 9 bases align to TRBD1. CDR3 length equals 15 residues. J lost 5 bases, V lost 1 base, and 5 bases had no gene match. Germline loops: CDR1 KGHSH, CDR2 LQKENI. The CDR3, as DNA: TGTGCCAGCTCACCACAGTCGACAGGGGGATATGGCTACACCTTC. Protein: CASSPQSTGGYGYTF.

The rearrangement uses TRBV18 and TRBJ2-1; possible D gene TRBD2, 5 bases. There are 17 residues in the CDR3. Trimming stripped 3 bases from V and 0 bases from J, with 15 bases between. Germline V lookup: CDR1 KGHSH, CDR2 LQKENI. CDR3 sequence: CASSPRGLVSSYNEQFF. The CDR3 DNA follows: TGTGCCAGCTCACCCCGAGGGCTAGTAAGCTCCTACAATGAGCAGTTCTTC.

In this sample, this clone turned up many times. The chain links TRBV19 to TRBJ2-2; TRBD1 might be the D (6 bases). The CDR3 loop spans 16 amino acids. The ends were cut back, 3 bases at V and 5 bases at J, with 16 bases in the middle. The germline V gene encodes CDR1 LNHDA and CDR2 SQIVND (reference sequence). CDR3 sequence: CASSMSQGLRTGELFF. The CDR3 coding sequence is TGTGCCAGTAGTATGTCGCAGGGGCTTAGAACCGGGGAGCTGTTTTTT.

The chain couples TRBV19 to TRBJ2-5, with D hard to call. This CDR3 is 13 amino acids long. CDR1 is LNHDA, CDR2 SQIVND, per germline (reference sequence). Trimming took 4 bases from V and 2 from J, leaving 8 bases between them. CDR3 region: CASSSASQETQYF. In DNA, the CDR3 is TGTGCCAGTAGTAGCGCCTCACAAGAGACCCAGTACTTC.

This chain links TRBV6-4 with TRBJ2-3; 8 bases are a match to TRBD2. CDR1 is MRHNA, CDR2 SNTAGT, per germline. This CDR3 comprises 14 residues. J gave up 9 bases and V 2 bases, and 7 bases lay outside the gene matches. This chain's CDR3 is CASSDGASGYTQYF. CDR3 bases: TGTGCCAGCAGTGACGGGGCTAGCGGGTACACGCAGTATTTT.

This chain joins TRBV28 and TRBJ2-7; TRBD2 aligns across 9 bases. The CDR3 has 15 residues. With V trimmed by 3 bases and J by 2 bases, 5 bases remained unmatched. CDR1 MDHEN and CDR2 SYDVKM come from the germline V gene. The chain's CDR3 is CASSLVASGAYEQYF. In DNA, the CDR3 is TGTGCCAGCAGTTTGGTGGCTAGCGGGGCCTACGAGCAGTACTTC.

This clone turned up a few times. The chain has TRBV5-6 and TRBJ1-2; D is undetermined. Per the germline V gene, CDR1 is SGHDT and CDR2 is YYEEEE. There are 11 residues in the CDR3. The germline V and J ends were trimmed by 4 bases and 8 bases, with 9 bases remaining between them. The CDR3 nucleotides are TGTGCCAGCAGCCCAGGTCGGGGCTACACCTTC. This translates into CASSPGRGYTF.

The chain is built from TRBV6-2 or TRBV6-3 and TRBJ2-7, with D perhaps TRBD1 (6 bases). The CDR3 consists of 15 residues. Trimming took off 0 bases at V and 2 bases at J, with 11 bases between the two ends. Germline V lookup: CDR1 MNHEY, CDR2 SVGEGT. The CDR3 sequence: CASSYSPTGPYEQYF. The CDR3 nucleotides read TGTGCCAGCAGTTACTCGCCGACAGGACCCTACGAGCAGTACTTC.

The V call is TRBV6-2 or TRBV6-3, the J call TRBJ2-3; 9 nucleotides agree with TRBD1. Germline trimming cut 4 bases from V and 1 base from J; bases unmatched to any gene: 3. The CDR3 totals 15 residues. Germline lookup yields CDR1 MNHEY and CDR2 SVGEGT. CDR3 sequence: CASSSRDRGTDTQYF. The CDR3 DNA reads as TGTGCCAGCAGTTCCCGGGACAGGGGCACAGATACGCAGTATTTT.

The chain is built from TRBV30 and TRBJ2-1; possible D gene TRBD2, 6 bases. Trimming stripped 8 bases from V and 7 bases from J, with 24 bases between. Germline V gene sequence: CDR1 GTSNPN, CDR2 SVGIG (reference sequence). The CDR3 totals 15 residues. The CDR3 sequence: CAARLVIGGRNEQFF. As DNA, the CDR3 is TGTGCCGCCCGCCTAGTGATCGGAGGGAGGAATGAGCAGTTCTTC.

V is TRBV5-1 and J is TRBJ2-5; the match to TRBD1 covers 10 bases. Germline lookup yields CDR1 SGHRS and CDR2 YFSETQ. V was pared by 4 bases and J by 0 bases, with 6 bases of the junction left unmatched. This CDR3 has 16 amino acids. CDR3 nucleotides: TGCGCCAGCAGCCCAGGGACAGGGGCTTACCAAGAGACCCAGTACTTC. It yields the protein CASSPGTGAYQETQYF.

The J gene is TRBJ1-6, the V gene TRBV4-3; 9 nucleotides match TRBD1. After removal of 0 bases from V and 4 bases from J, the junction contained 13 bases not matched to a gene. This CDR3 is built from 20 residues. Looked up from germline, CDR1 is LGHNA and CDR2 is YSLEER. The CDR3 sequence is CASSQDVATGGSLYNSPLHF. In DNA form, the CDR3 reads TGCGCCAGCAGCCAAGACGTTGCGACAGGGGGTTCCCTTTATAATTCACCCCTCCACTTT.

The V call is TRBV4-3, the J call TRBJ1-2; no firm D call. The germline V and J ends were trimmed by 3 bases and 8 bases, with 19 bases remaining between them. CDR1 is LGHNA, CDR2 YSLEER, per germline. This CDR3 contains 15 residues. This CDR3 reads CASSHDVSDVYGYTF. The CDR3 DNA reads as TGCGCCAGCAGCCATGACGTCAGTGACGTGTACGGCTACACCTTC.

This clone has a handful of counts. The chain employs TRBV19 and TRBJ1-2, with D perhaps matching TRBD1 (5 bases). Germline V gene lookup returns CDR1 LNHDA and CDR2 SQIVND (reference sequence). Trimming shortened V by 4 bases and J by 4 bases, and 13 bases separated the two germline ends. The CDR3 consists of 14 residues. CDR3 nucleotides: TGTGCCAGTAGTACCTCGACAGAGTTCTATGGCTACACCTTC. Its translation is CASSTSTEFYGYTF.

This clone was recorded only once. V is TRBV3-1 (or the pseudogene TRBV3-2) and J is TRBJ1-4, with D hard to call. V was pared by 0 bases and J by 3 bases, with 11 bases between. Germline loops: CDR1 LGHDT, CDR2 YNNKEL (reference sequence). The CDR3 consists of 16 residues. CDR3 coding DNA: TGTGCCAGCAGCCAAGATCCGTTTGGAGCTAATGAAAAACTGTTTTTT. It translates to CASSQDPFGANEKLFF.

V and J are TRBV28 and TRBJ1-1; 9 positions match TRBD1. The CDR3 totals 17 residues. V was pared by 4 bases and J by 1 base, with 10 bases of the junction left unmatched. CDR1 is MDHEN, CDR2 SYDVKM, per germline. DNA for the CDR3: TGTGCCAGCAGTTCTCCCGGACAGGGGAGTAGGAACACTGAAGCTTTCTTT. Amino acid sequence: CASSSPGQGSRNTEAFF.

The V call is TRBV7-3, the J call TRBJ1-1, with D hard to call. CDR3 size: 13 residues. Trimming took off 3 bases at V and 4 bases at J, with 9 bases between the two ends. CDR1 and CDR2 (germline): SGHTA, FQGTGA. The CDR3 sequence: CASSLTSSTEAFF. The DNA of the CDR3 is TGTGCCAGCAGCTTGACTTCGAGCACTGAAGCTTTCTTT. The whole variable domain, remainder taken from reference TRBV7-3 and TRBJ1-1, is GAGVSQTPSNKVTEKGKYVELRCDPISGHTALYWYRQSLGQGPEFLIYFQGTGAADDSGLPNDRFFAVRPEGSVSTLKIQRTERGDSAVYLCASSLTSSTEAFFGQGTRLTVV.

This rearrangement joins TRBV19 to TRBJ1-1; D ambiguous. Trimming took 5 bases from V and 1 from J, leaving 5 bases between them. Germline-derived CDR1 and CDR2 are LNHDA and SQIVND (reference sequence). The CDR3 totals 12 residues. The CDR3 spells CASSWGNTEAFF. The CDR3 DNA reads TGTGCCAGTAGTTGGGGGAACACTGAAGCTTTCTTT.

CDR3 nucleotide sequence: TGTGCCAGCAGCTTAGGCACAGATACGCAGTATTTT. The encoded protein is CASSLGTDTQYF. The V and J genes are TRBV13 and TRBJ2-3; D ambiguous. There are 12 residues in the CDR3. V lost 0 bases, J lost 2 bases, and 0 bases lay in between. Germline V CDR1 and CDR2: PRHDT, FYEKMQ (reference sequence).

The chain is built from TRBV4-2 and TRBJ2-3; 8 nucleotides agree with TRBD2. Germline CDR1 is LGHNA and CDR2 is YNFKEQ. J was trimmed by 6 bases and V by 0 bases; bases with no gene match: 8. The CDR3 totals 16 residues. CDR3 coding DNA: TGTGCCAGCAGCCAAGAAGGCAGCGGGAGAATCGATACGCAGTATTTT. It yields the protein CASSQEGSGRIDTQYF.